These 27 T cell receptor beta chains came from one sample sequenced in a study of T cells in Graves' hyperthyroidism and ophthalmopathy (dated by TCRdb to between 2018 and 2021). Library creation used multiplex PCR. Sequencer: Illumina HiSeq 2000. The TCR beta CDR3 regions were amplified from RNA transcripts. A first-round RT-PCR of the TCR CDR3 used the HTBI primer set with the Qiagen OneStep RT-PCR kit. In TCRdb, the public reads were trimmed at Q25 with fastp and aligned with MiXCR, with productive beta chains retained. Rows matching on CDR3 protein sequence are summarized as one entry with the most common DNA and genes. The sample has 600,000 to 700,000 distinct CDR3 sequences on record, just under 45% of them singletons. Of the sample, roughly 7.2% is held by the ten largest clones. Sequences were obtained from peripheral blood or thyroid tissue (not recorded which). The receptors come from an adult man with Graves' disease, either hyperthyroidism or ophthalmopathy (not recorded which).

This chain connects TRBV5-1 to TRBJ1-1; D possibly corresponds to TRBD1 (6 bases). Germline CDR1 reads SGHRS; CDR2 reads YFSETQ. The ends were cut back, 0 bases at V and 4 bases at J, with 10 bases in the middle. The CDR3 runs 14 residues. The chain's CDR3 is CASSLDTGPTEAFF. The CDR3 coding sequence is TGCGCCAGCAGCTTGGATACAGGGCCCACTGAAGCTTTCTTT.

This rearrangement joins TRBV11-2 to TRBJ1-1; TRBD1 aligns across 7 bases. Germline V gene lookup returns CDR1 SGHAT and CDR2 FQNNGV. Germline trimming cut 2 bases from V and 11 bases from J; bases unmatched to any gene: 2. This CDR3 is 11 amino acids long. The CDR3 sequence: CASSLKGGAFF. As DNA, the CDR3 is TGTGCCAGCAGCTTAAAAGGGGGCGCTTTCTTT.

This clonotype was picked up a small number of times. The V gene is TRBV2, the J gene TRBJ1-6; 9 bases map to TRBD1. Germline CDR1 SNHLY, CDR2 FYNNEI. The CDR3 has 15 residues. V lost 5 bases and J lost 10; bases outside the gene matches: 9. This chain's CDR3 is CASSTGTGPGSPLHF. The DNA for the CDR3 is TGTGCCAGCAGTACCGGGACAGGGCCGGGCTCACCCCTCCACTTT. The full variable domain, in which reference TRBV2 and TRBJ1-6 provide the parts outside the CDR3, is EPEVTQTPSHQVTQMGQEVILRCVPISNHLYFYWYRQILGQKVEFLVSFYNNEISEKSEIFDDQFSVERPDGSNFTLKIRSTKLEDSAMYFCASSTGTGPGSPLHFGNGTRLTVT.

This clonotype showed up just a few times. The chain links TRBV4-2 to TRBJ2-7, with a weak D call TRBD2 (6 bases). V was pared by 0 bases and J by 7 bases, with 13 bases between. The CDR3 totals 14 residues. CDR1 is LGHNA and CDR2 is YNFKEQ in the germline V gene. The CDR3 sequence: CASSQDSGGLEQYF. Written as DNA, the CDR3 is TGTGCCAGCAGCCAAGATAGTGGGGGGTTGGAGCAGTACTTC.

The V and J genes are TRBV27 and TRBJ1-2, with TRBD1 matching over 8 bases. J gave up 6 bases and V 1 base, and 7 bases lay outside the gene matches. The CDR3 consists of 15 residues. Germline values: CDR1 MNHEY, CDR2 SMNVEV (reference sequence). This CDR3 reads CASSLYGQGIDGYTF. CDR3 in DNA: TGTGCCAGCAGTTTATACGGACAGGGAATCGATGGCTACACCTTC.

The chain employs TRBV11-2 and TRBJ1-2; perhaps TRBD1 as D (6 bases). Trimming removed 5 bases from V and 7 bases from J, with 11 bases in between. This CDR3 spans 12 amino acids. Germline loops: CDR1 SGHAT, CDR2 FQNNGV. For the CDR3, the DNA is TGTGCCAGCAGCCAACAGGGTTCTGGCTACACCTTC. This encodes CASSQQGSGYTF.

This clonotype was observed at least ten times. The CDR3 here is CASSEWAGGSPEAFF. DNA for the CDR3: TGTGCCAGCAGTGAATGGGCAGGGGGGTCCCCTGAAGCTTTCTTT. The chain joins TRBV25-1 to TRBJ1-1, with TRBD1 identical over 7 bases. V dropped 1 base and J dropped 6; count of bases not matched to a gene: 8. CDR1 and CDR2 from the germline V gene are MGHDK and SYGVNS. The CDR3 contains 15 residues.

V gene TRBV7-6 combines with J gene TRBJ2-5; tentatively, D is TRBD2 (6 bases). Between the trimmed V and J ends, which lost 4 bases and 5 bases, there was a span of 14 bases. Germline CDR1 SGHVS, CDR2 FNYEAQ. The CDR3 runs 14 residues. The CDR3 DNA reads as TGTGCCAGCAGCTCGGGGGTGTACGGGGAGACCCAGTACTTC. It encodes CASSSGVYGETQYF.

J is TRBJ2-7 and V is TRBV4-2; D unresolved. The CDR3 runs to 13 residues. Deletions cut 4 bases from V and 0 bases from J, with 7 bases between. Germline assignment: CDR1 LGHNA and CDR2 YNFKEQ. The CDR3: CASSPEPSYEQYF. DNA of the CDR3: TGTGCCAGCAGCCCCGAACCCTCCTACGAGCAGTACTTC.

The genes are TRBV6-1 and TRBJ1-1; D uncertain. This CDR3 is 15 amino acids long. V was pared by 5 bases and J by 5 bases, with 18 bases between. The germline CDR1 and CDR2 sequences are MNHNS and SASEGT. CDR3 DNA: TGTGCCAGCAGTTATCGGAATAACGGAGAGACTGAAGCTTTCTTT. It codes for CASSYRNNGETEAFF.

This clonotype was seen a handful of times. The V call is TRBV20-1, the J call TRBJ2-7, with D possibly TRBD1 on 6 matching bases. The ends were cut back, 6 bases at V and 0 bases at J, with 12 bases in the middle. CDR3 length equals 13 residues. In germline, CDR1 is DFQATT, CDR2 SNEGSKA (reference sequence). The CDR3 is CSARDTSSYEQYF. CDR3 in DNA: TGCAGTGCCCGGGACACAAGCTCCTACGAGCAGTACTTC.

The chain links TRBV12-3 or TRBV12-4 to TRBJ1-4; D possibly corresponds to TRBD1 (6 bases). There are 14 residues in the CDR3. V was pared by 6 bases and J by 8 bases, with 16 bases between. The CDR3 sequence: CASSVGMGGEKLFF. As DNA, the CDR3 is TGTGCCAGCAGCGTAGGGATGGGGGGCGAAAAACTGTTTTTT.

This clonotype has at least ten counts. This chain uses TRBV7-3 with TRBJ1-1, with D tentatively TRBD1 (6 bases). Trimming took 6 bases from V and 3 from J, leaving 14 bases between them. CDR3 length: 14 residues. Germline loops: CDR1 SGHTA, CDR2 FQGTGA. As DNA, the CDR3 is TGTGCCAGCAGTTCTCAGGGGTGGGACACTGAAGCTTTCTTT. The encoded protein is CASSSQGWDTEAFF.

The chain combines TRBV5-1 with TRBJ2-7; 9 positions agree with TRBD1. The CDR3 is 15 residues long. V was pared by 3 bases and J by 4 bases, with 8 bases of the junction left unmatched. Germline V gene sequence: CDR1 SGHRS, CDR2 YFSETQ. The CDR3 region has the DNA TGCGCCAGCAGCTGGGGGACAGGGAGTCTGTACGAGCAGTACTTC. It is translated as CASSWGTGSLYEQYF.

The table lists this clonotype with many counts. CDR3 sequence: CASSLLGQTNSPLHF. The CDR3 nucleotides are TGTGCCAGCAGCTTACTCGGACAGACAAATTCACCCCTCCACTTT. V and J are TRBV7-9 and TRBJ1-6; tentative D call: TRBD1 (6 bases). Germline CDR1 and CDR2: SEHNR and FQNEAQ (reference sequence). The CDR3 contains 15 residues. Trimming took 2 bases from V and 7 from J, leaving 12 bases between them.

Many counts were recorded for this clonotype. The chain has TRBV7-2 and TRBJ1-3, with TRBD1 matching 7 bases. The CDR3 contains 14 residues. Germline V gene sequence: CDR1 SGHTA, CDR2 FQGNSA. Trimming removed 6 bases from V and 4 bases from J; junction bases left unmatched: 6. The CDR3 is CASRDDRAGNTIYF. DNA for the CDR3: TGTGCCAGCAGAGACGACAGGGCGGGAAACACCATATATTTT.

This clonotype was picked up one time. The germline gene is not matched at one end of the junction; a read error may be the cause. CDR3 bases: TGTGCCAGCAGTGTATCCCGGGATCCTACTAACTATGGCTACACCTTC. Translated, it gives CASSVSRDPTNYGYTF. This sequence joins TRBV27 and TRBJ1-2; D not certain. The CDR3 is 16 residues long. CDR1 is MNHEY, CDR2 SMNVEV, per germline (reference sequence).

To note about this clonotype: Compared with germline, one end of the junction differs, possibly owing to a read error. The chain employs TRBV5-4 and TRBJ2-5; 9 positions agree with TRBD2. CDR3 length: 15 residues. Germline V CDR1 and CDR2: SGHNT, YYREEE (reference sequence). The CDR3 loop reads CASSQEGLAIETQYF. The CDR3 region has the DNA TGCGCCAGCAGCCAAGAAGGACTAGCGATTGAGACCCAGTACTTC.

This clonotype was picked up many times. The rearrangement uses TRBV7-9 and TRBJ1-1; possible D gene TRBD1, 5 bases. V was trimmed by 1 base and J by 7 bases, leaving 10 bases between them. CDR1 and CDR2 from the germline V gene are SEHNR and FQNEAQ (reference sequence). CDR3 length: 13 amino acids. CDR3 in DNA: TGTGCCAGCAGCTTAGGGGGGGTAGGTGAAGCTTTCTTT. Protein product: CASSLGGVGEAFF.

This clonotype was found a few times. V usage is TRBV7-9 and J usage is TRBJ2-7, with a weak D call TRBD1 (5 bases). CDR3 length: 14 residues. Germline values: CDR1 SEHNR, CDR2 FQNEAQ (reference sequence). V was cut by 3 bases and J by 1 base, with 10 bases left in between. The CDR3 is CASSFRAASYEQYF. CDR3 coding DNA: TGTGCCAGCAGCTTCAGGGCAGCTTCCTACGAGCAGTACTTC.

The rearrangement joins TRBV20-1 to TRBJ2-7; D could derive from TRBD1 or TRBD2 (6 bases each). The CDR3 sequence is 13 residues long. Germline V lookup: CDR1 DFQATT, CDR2 SNEGSKA (reference sequence). Trimming left V 1 base short and J 6 bases short, with 13 bases between. The CDR3 nucleotides are TGCAGTGCTAGAGTTCGGACAGCGGGCGAGCAGTACTTC. Its protein is CSARVRTAGEQYF.

The V and J genes are TRBV20-1 and TRBJ2-3; perhaps TRBD2 as D (5 bases). The CDR3 sequence is 15 residues long. CDR1 DFQATT and CDR2 SNEGSKA come from the germline V gene (reference sequence). The V gene lost 5 bases and the J gene lost 1 base, with 16 bases spanning the gap. CDR3 protein: CSAPGRTRGTDTQYF. The CDR3 bases are TGCAGTGCTCCCGGACGGACGAGGGGCACAGATACGCAGTATTTT.

The genes are TRBV14 and TRBJ1-5; TRBD1 might be the D (5 bases). The V and J ends lost 0 bases and 4 bases respectively, with 13 bases between them. The germline CDR1 and CDR2 sequences are SGHDN and FVKESK. CDR3 size: 16 residues. The CDR3 reads CASSQEPSGFNQPQHF. CDR3 in DNA: TGTGCCAGCAGCCAAGAACCGTCAGGGTTTAATCAGCCCCAGCATTTT.

The chain recombines TRBV27 with TRBJ1-2; D gene uncertain. The germline gives CDR1 MNHEY, CDR2 SMNVEV (reference sequence). The germline V and J ends were trimmed by 5 bases and 5 bases, with 12 bases remaining between them. This CDR3 has 13 residues. Written as DNA, the CDR3 is TGTGCCAGCAGTGCCTCCTCCAGATATGGCTACACCTTC. Its translation is CASSASSRYGYTF.

This clonotype was counted ten times or more. The chain joins TRBV7-9 to TRBJ1-1; D is perhaps TRBD1 (6 bases). CDR1 is SEHNR, CDR2 FQNEAQ, per germline (reference sequence). Deletions cut 5 bases from V and 1 base from J, with 17 bases between. CDR3 length: 16 residues. The CDR3 DNA sequence: TGTGCCAGCAGCGCGATTAGGGCGGACAGGAACACTGAAGCTTTCTTT. It is translated as CASSAIRADRNTEAFF. Full variable domain (missing parts from reference TRBV7-9 and TRBJ1-1): DTGVSQNPRHKITKRGQNVTFRCDPISEHNRLYWYRQTLGQGPEFLTYFQNEAQLEKSRLLSDRFSAERPKGSFSTLEIQRTEQGDSAMYLCASSAIRADRNTEAFFGQGTRLTVV.

The chain links TRBV7-9 to TRBJ1-2; tentative D call: TRBD1 (5 bases). CDR1 is SEHNR and CDR2 is FQNEAQ in the germline V gene (reference sequence). The CDR3 contains 14 residues. Trimming removed 2 bases from V and 7 bases from J, with 14 bases in between. The CDR3: CASSLSGTDCGYTF. CDR3 bases: TGTGCCAGCAGCTTATCCGGGACCGACTGTGGCTACACCTTC. Full variable domain (remainder filled in from reference TRBV7-9 and TRBJ1-2): DTGVSQNPRHKITKRGQNVTFRCDPISEHNRLYWYRQTLGQGPEFLTYFQNEAQLEKSRLLSDRFSAERPKGSFSTLEIQRTEQGDSAMYLCASSLSGTDCGYTFGSGTRLTVV.

The table lists this clonotype with many counts. The V gene is TRBV29-1, the J gene TRBJ1-2; 9 bases agree with TRBD1. The germline gives CDR1 SQVTM, CDR2 ANQGSEA. The CDR3 runs 13 residues. V lost 4 bases to trimming and J lost 8 bases; unmatched junction nucleotides: 8. The CDR3 spells CSVVGQGTGGYTF. The CDR3 nucleotides read TGCAGCGTTGTCGGACAGGGGACAGGAGGCTACACCTTC.